This T cell receptor beta chain was captured by sequencing in a study of blood T cells in healthy people across ages. Germline V gene sequence: CDR1 SGHVS, CDR2 FQNEAQ. The CDR3 totals 15 residues. The V segment lost 3 bases and the J segment 4 bases; nucleotides outside the gene matches: 6. This clonotype was seen many times. PCR was performed a second time for about 7 to 11 cycles using a sample-barcoded 5' primer and a J-beta primer mix. TCRdb reanalysed the 5' RACE reads using MiXCR and keeps one entry per CDR3 protein. Of just over 1 million distinct CDR3 sequences in the sample, 45% are singletons; the top ten hold 15% to 20%.

The chain combines TRBV7-8 with TRBJ2-3; 8 bases align to TRBD2. Material for sequencing was blood. The clonotype was recovered from a woman aged 55-75 years in good health. The CDR3 DNA sequence: TGTGCCAGCAGCTTGGGCCTAGCGGGTGCAGATACGCAGTATTTT. Residues: CASSLGLAGADTQYF.